The 13 T cell receptor beta chains below come from one sample, sequenced in a study of shared clonotypes between healthy human individuals. Clones were read by immunoSEQ multiplex PCR, and TCRdb kept only the in-frame ones, dropping some. The repertoire holds a few million clones, with around 94% as singletons. Sequenced: naive CD4+ T cells sorted from blood. Subset of the sample: CD45RA+ positively selected. The receptors were gathered from a man aged 18 to 30 in good health.

The V call is TRBV2, the J call TRBJ2-1; the D gene is possibly TRBD2 (6 bases). The germline V gene has CDR1 SNHLY and CDR2 FYNNEI. Trimming shortened V by 4 bases and J by 5 bases, and 9 bases separated the two germline ends. The CDR3 has 13 residues. In DNA form, the CDR3 reads TGTGCCAGCAGTGGGAGGGCTAACAATGAGCAGTTCTTC. The encoded protein is CASSGRANNEQFF.

This clone has a single count. This chain uses TRBV6-5 with TRBJ2-7; D gene uncertain. Trimming cost V 4 bases and J 0 bases, with 13 bases left between them. This CDR3 spans 15 amino acids. The germline V gene encodes CDR1 MNHEY and CDR2 SVGAGI. CDR3: CASSSRQARSYEQYF. The CDR3 DNA reads TGTGCCAGCAGTTCCCGGCAGGCGCGCTCCTACGAGCAGTACTTC.

To note about this clone: This sample also contains other DNA sequences that code for the same CDR3. V and J are TRBV5-6 and TRBJ2-3; TRBD2 matches 7 bases. Germline V gene data show CDR1 as SGHDT and CDR2 as YYEEEE. The CDR3 consists of 15 residues. V lost 2 bases, J lost 2 bases, and 5 bases stayed unmatched. The CDR3 loop is CASSLRLAHTDTQYF. The CDR3 nucleotides read TGTGCCAGCAGCTTACGACTAGCCCACACAGATACGCAGTATTTT.

This clone was recorded only once. The chain uses TRBV7-6 and TRBJ1-1, with 7 bases identical to TRBD1. J lost 5 bases, V lost 1 base, and 10 bases had no gene match. CDR1 and CDR2 from the germline V gene are SGHVS and FNYEAQ. CDR3 length equals 16 residues. CDR3 nucleotide sequence: TGTGCCAGCAGCTTAGATCCAGGGGGATTCGGGACTGAAGCTTTCTTT. The encoded protein is CASSLDPGGFGTEAFF.

Details on this clone: Distinct nucleotide sequences in the sample also encode this CDR3. The V and J genes are TRBV28 and TRBJ2-7; the D is unclear. Germline V gives CDR1 MDHEN, CDR2 SYDVKM. The V end lost 3 bases, the J end lost 4 bases, and 7 bases lay between the germline ends. The CDR3 has 12 residues. In DNA form, the CDR3 reads TGTGCCAGCAGTTTGGGCCAGTACGAGCAGTACTTC. It encodes CASSLGQYEQYF.

In regard to this clone: The same CDR3 is also encoded by other DNA sequences in this sample. The chain has TRBV5-1 and TRBJ2-7, with D uncertain. V was cut by 0 bases and J by 1 base, with 5 bases left in between. The V gene's germline CDR1 is SGHRS and CDR2 YFSETQ. This CDR3 comprises 13 residues. In DNA, the CDR3 is TGCGCCAGCAGCTTGGGGTTTTCCTACGAGCAGTACTTC. This sequence encodes CASSLGFSYEQYF.

The J gene is TRBJ1-4, the V gene TRBV28; the D is unclear. The germline V gene has CDR1 MDHEN and CDR2 SYDVKM. The CDR3 is made up of 14 amino acids. V lost 5 bases, J lost 11 bases, and 18 bases lay in between. For the CDR3, the DNA is TGTGCCAGCAGTCCGCCAGCGTATGGCTGGAAACTGTTTTTT. This encodes CASSPPAYGWKLFF.

V gene TRBV19 combines with J gene TRBJ2-2; possible D gene TRBD1, 7 bases. The ends were cut back, 10 bases at V and 4 bases at J, with 16 bases in the middle. CDR3 size: 14 residues. In germline, CDR1 is LNHDA, CDR2 SQIVND (reference sequence). This CDR3 reads CATRGTATTGELFF. CDR3 bases: TGTGCCACTCGCGGGACAGCTACCACCGGGGAGCTGTTTTTT.

The chain combines TRBV6-5 with TRBJ2-7, with no clear D. The V gene's germline CDR1 is MNHEY and CDR2 SVGAGI. Trimming shortened V by 2 bases and J by 3 bases, and 8 bases separated the two germline ends. There are 13 residues in the CDR3. DNA for the CDR3: TGTGCCAGCAGTTACGGGTTACGCTACGAGCAGTACTTC. Protein product: CASSYGLRYEQYF.

The J gene is TRBJ1-1, the V gene TRBV6-5; D gene uncertain. Germline V gene sequence: CDR1 MNHEY, CDR2 SVGAGI. Trimming cost V 10 bases and J 6 bases, with 12 bases left between them. The length of the CDR3 is 11 residues. The CDR3 DNA is TGTGCCACTATCCAAACAGCTGAAGCTTTCTTT. Translated: CATIQTAEAFF.

The chain recombines TRBV19 with TRBJ2-2; D is ambiguous. This CDR3 comprises 15 residues. Germline V gene lookup returns CDR1 LNHDA and CDR2 SQIVND (reference sequence). Trimming cost V 6 bases and J 4 bases, with 15 bases left between them. CDR3 sequence (DNA): TGTGCCAGTAGCGCTTATACATTCGGCACCGGGGAGCTGTTTTTT. Its translation: CASSAYTFGTGELFF.

The chain couples TRBV2 to TRBJ2-5, with D uncertain. Germline V lookup: CDR1 SNHLY, CDR2 FYNNEI. V was pared by 7 bases and J by 5 bases, with 8 bases between. The CDR3 consists of 11 residues. The CDR3 protein is CASTTTETQYF. Written as DNA, the CDR3 is TGTGCCAGCACGACGACCGAGACCCAGTACTTC.

CDR3 nucleotide sequence: TGTGCCAGCAGCTTAGCGGGGATGGGGCTGAGCACAGATACGCAGTATTTT. Residues: CASSLAGMGLSTDTQYF. The V gene is TRBV7-2, the J gene TRBJ2-3; a possible D gene is TRBD1 (5 bases). Germline assignment: CDR1 SGHTA and CDR2 FQGNSA. With 0 bases removed from V and 0 bases from J, the gap between germline ends came to 13 bases. CDR3 length: 17 residues.